These T cell receptor beta chains were read from a single sample in a study of cytomegalovirus exposure and HLA in healthy donors. Sequenced by immunoSEQ multiplex PCR; TCRdb stores in-frame clones only, minus some. This table holds around 170,000 clones, around 79% found once. The specimen was PBMCs. All receptors derive from a woman in her fifties or sixties in good health and CMV-seronegative. Both conserved end residues are part of each CDR3. A D gene is named only where the DNA matches it firmly. Size tells how often a clone was seen (once, few, many) or the class of an expanded clone, and some rows leave it out.

V gene	clone size	J gene	D gene	CDR3 protein	CDR3 DNA
TRBV7-8	-	TRBJ1-2	-	CASSLGFVSYGYTF	TGTGCCAGCAGCTTAGGTTTCGTATCCTATGGCTACACCTTC
TRBV30	-	TRBJ2-3	TRBD2	CAWSARAGGPDTQYF	TGTGCCTGGAGTGCTCGAGCGGGAGGGCCGGATACGCAGTATTTT
TRBV7-7	few	TRBJ1-1	-	CASSLKGAVGGGGGTEAFF	TGTGCTAGCAGCTTAAAAGGGGCGGTGGGGGGGGGCGGGGGCACTGAAGCTTTCTTT
TRBV2	-	TRBJ2-5	TRBD1	CASRGQIQETQYF	TGTGCCAGCAGGGGACAGATCCAAGAGACCCAGTACTTC
TRBV7-9	-	TRBJ2-1	-	CASSLSRNEQFF	TGTGCCAGCAGCTTATCTCGGAATGAGCAGTTCTTC
TRBV28	-	TRBJ1-5	TRBD1	CASSLWTGGDNQPQHF	TGTGCCAGCAGTTTGTGGACAGGGGGGGACAATCAGCCCCAGCATTTT
TRBV28	-	TRBJ2-5	TRBD1	CASSLRGIRTGQETQYF	TGTGCCAGCAGTTTAAGGGGTATTAGGACAGGGCAAGAGACCCAGTACTTC
TRBV19	-	TRBJ1-5	-	CASSIEDFSNQPQHF	TGTGCCAGTAGTATAGAAGACTTTAGCAATCAGCCCCAGCATTTT
TRBV5-4	-	TRBJ2-2	TRBD1	CASSSNRGRGGELFF	TGTGCCAGCAGCTCCAACAGGGGACGGGGCGGGGAGCTGTTTTTT
TRBV5-1	-	TRBJ2-7	-	CASSLGQGSYEQYF	TGCGCCAGCAGCTTGGGTCAGGGTTCCTACGAGCAGTACTTC
TRBV27	once	TRBJ1-5	TRBD1	CASSPQGARSQPQHF	TGTGCCAGCAGTCCACAGGGGGCGCGGAGTCAGCCCCAGCATTTT
TRBV5-4	once	TRBJ2-3	TRBD2	CASSLNPRTSGGNTDTQYF	TGTGCCAGCAGCCTTAACCCTAGGACTAGCGGGGGCAACACAGATACGCAGTATTTT
TRBV30	-	TRBJ1-1	-	CAWSVKRLNTEAFF	TGTGCCTGGAGTGTGAAGAGGTTGAACACTGAAGCTTTCTTT
TRBV30	-	TRBJ2-4	-	CAWTTGTGKNIQYF	TGTGCCTGGACGACAGGTACCGGCAAAAACATTCAGTACTTC
TRBV27	-	TRBJ2-7	-	CASSLTVVHSYEQYF	TGTGCCAGCAGTTTAACCGTTGTACATTCCTACGAGCAGTACTTC
TRBV5-6	-	TRBJ1-5	TRBD1	CASSLAGQANNQPQHF	TGTGCCAGCAGCTTGGCCGGACAGGCGAACAATCAGCCCCAGCATTTT
TRBV5-1	-	TRBJ1-1	TRBD1	CASSPPDRVVFF	TGCGCCAGCAGCCCCCCGGACAGGGTTGTTTTCTTT
TRBV28	-	TRBJ2-2	-	CASIREKNTGELFF	TGTGCCAGCATAAGAGAGAAGAACACCGGGGAGCTGTTTTTT
TRBV27	-	TRBJ2-5	-	CASRTGTNVETQYF	TGTGCCAGCAGAACCGGGACAAACGTAGAGACCCAGTACTTC
TRBV9	-	TRBJ2-1	TRBD2	CASSARSGRALNEQFF	TGTGCCAGCAGCGCCCGTAGCGGGAGGGCCTTAAATGAGCAGTTCTTC
TRBV10-1	-	TRBJ2-1	-	CASSESGSWGANEQFF	TGCGCCAGCAGTGAGTCGGGGAGTTGGGGTGCTAATGAGCAGTTCTTC
TRBV5-1	-	TRBJ2-6	-	CASSLGLASDGANVLTF	TGCGCCAGCAGCTTGGGGCTAGCCTCCGACGGGGCCAACGTCCTGACTTTC
TRBV5-1	-	TRBJ2-3	TRBD2	CASSHEALSLAEGTDTQYF	TGCGCCAGCAGCCACGAAGCGCTTAGTCTAGCGGAGGGCACAGATACGCAGTATTTT
TRBV25-1	-	TRBJ1-4	-	CASSGGPWATNEKLFF	TGTGCCAGCAGTGGGGGCCCGTGGGCAACTAATGAAAAACTGTTTTTT
TRBV5-1	-	TRBJ1-3	-	CASSLDTTGNTIYF	TGCGCCAGCAGCTTGGATACTACTGGAAACACCATATATTTT
TRBV19	once	TRBJ1-2	-	CASRVLREGGYTF	TGTGCCAGTAGGGTCCTGAGAGAGGGTGGCTACACCTTC
TRBV9	-	TRBJ2-7	TRBD1	CASSAGQGVSYEQYF	TGTGCCAGCAGCGCGGGACAGGGAGTGTCCTACGAGCAGTACTTC
TRBV6-6	-	TRBJ2-5	-	CASSLPVQETQYF	TGTGCCAGCAGTCTCCCAGTCCAAGAGACCCAGTACTTC
TRBV5-6	-	TRBJ2-5	TRBD1	CASSFTGTGKKTQYF	TGTGCCAGCAGCTTTACTGGGACAGGGAAAAAGACCCAGTACTTC
TRBV28	-	TRBJ2-5	-	CASRDFETQYF	TGTGCCAGCAGGGACTTTGAGACCCAGTACTTC
TRBV2	-	TRBJ2-2	-	CASKTGANTGELFF	TGTGCCAGCAAGACAGGAGCGAACACCGGGGAGCTGTTTTTT
TRBV28	-	TRBJ1-5	-	CASSFFGSNALMRPQHF	TGTGCCAGCAGTTTTTTCGGGTCTAATGCCCTAATGAGGCCCCAGCATTTT